These 2 T cell receptor beta chains were sequenced from one sample in a study of circulating CD8 cells and anti-PD-1 response in melanoma. Four subsets defined by PD-1 and/or TIGIT were sorted from live CD3+CD8+TCRalphabeta+ cells. The QIAseq Immune Repertoire TCR panel built the libraries from around 15 ng of total RNA. TCRdb re-analysed the reads in MiXCR, keeping a single row per CDR3 protein. The sample yields roughly 400 distinct CDR3 sequences, 8% to 13% seen once. The specimen was CD8+ T cells from PBMCs, collected at baseline or after one month of anti-PD-1 therapy (not recorded which). The receptors stem from a human donor with melanoma.

This clonotype rates as medium-sized. This chain links TRBV19 with TRBJ2-7; 9 positions match TRBD2. Unmatched junction bases numbered 5, after V lost 3 bases and J lost 2 bases. The CDR3 contains 15 residues. In germline, CDR1 is LNHDA, CDR2 SQIVND (reference sequence). CDR3 nucleotide sequence: TGTGCCAGTAGTATCCTCGCGGGGGGGACCTACGAGCAGTACTTC. Amino acids: CASSILAGGTYEQYF.

This clonotype is labeled as medium-sized. The chain recombines TRBV20-1 with TRBJ2-1; 11 bases fit TRBD1. Looked up from germline, CDR1 is DFQATT and CDR2 is SNEGSKA (reference sequence). The CDR3 is 16 amino acids. V gave up 0 bases and J gave up 7 bases; unmatched junction bases: 8. CDR3 sequence reads: CSARDPDRGLTNEQFF. The CDR3, as DNA: TGCAGTGCTAGAGATCCGGACAGGGGGCTTACGAATGAGCAGTTCTTC.